Reported below is one TCR beta chain. This table comes from immunoSEQ multiplex PCR, and its TCRdb copy is limited to in-frame clones, with some not included. The sample contains about 290,000 clones, 85% of which appear only once. The source of the sample is a study of blood T cell repertoires in COVID-19. Overall study: Sources were T cells, B-cell-depleted T cells, or PBMCs; the material itself was cDNA or gDNA.

V lost 3 bases and J 0 bases, leaving 9 bases between the germline ends. The CDR3 runs to 14 residues. Germline V gives CDR1 SGHRS, CDR2 YFSETQ. V gene TRBV5-1 combines with J gene TRBJ1-1; no clear D gene. The source of this sequence is a woman in her forties or fifties with active or convalescent COVID-19. Sequencing input: peripheral blood. This chain's CDR3 is CASSSQAVNTEAFF. The CDR3 DNA is TGCGCCAGCAGCTCCCAGGCCGTGAACACTGAAGCTTTCTTT.